The 9 T cell receptor beta chains given below trace back to one sample, sequenced in a study of cytomegalovirus exposure and HLA in healthy donors. 60 Vbeta and 13 Jbeta primers were used in PCR. The data were produced by immunoSEQ multiplex PCR, yet TCRdb's version contains in-frame clones alone and is incomplete. The sample holds more than 150,000 clones; about 80% are singletons and the top ten take over 2.5%. Sequenced: PBMCs. The receptors come from a woman between 50 and 59 years old in good health and CMV-seropositive.

The chain couples TRBV6-5 to TRBJ1-1; 8 bases align to TRBD1. V lost 7 bases, J lost 6 bases, and 13 bases stayed unmatched. Germline CDR1 is MNHEY and CDR2 is SVGAGI. The CDR3 sequence is 15 residues long. This CDR3 is CASTYSPRQGSEAFF. DNA for the CDR3: TGTGCCAGCACCTACTCCCCCCGACAGGGGTCTGAAGCTTTCTTT.

This clone was picked up one time. The DNA of the CDR3 is TGTGCCAGCAGCCAAGGTGGGACAGTGGGCTACGAGCAGTACTTC. This sequence encodes CASSQGGTVGYEQYF. V and J are TRBV7-2 and TRBJ2-7, with 7 bases identical to TRBD1. Per germline, CDR1 SGHTA and CDR2 FQGNSA. The CDR3 is 15 residues long. Germline trimming cut 5 bases from V and 3 bases from J; bases unmatched to any gene: 10.

The rearrangement joins TRBV9 to TRBJ2-3; 8 bases align to TRBD2. Per the germline V gene, CDR1 is SGDLS and CDR2 is YYNGEE. The CDR3 is 15 amino acids. With 4 bases clipped from V and 3 bases from J, the junction kept 7 bases outside the gene matches. CDR3 sequence (DNA): TGTGCCAGCAGCTGGAGAGCGGGGGATACAGATACGCAGTATTTT. Protein sequence: CASSWRAGDTDTQYF.

The chain is built from TRBV10-3 and TRBJ2-7; 11 bases agree with TRBD2. The CDR3 length is 16 residues. V lost 5 bases, J lost 2 bases, and 8 bases stayed unmatched. Germline V lookup: CDR1 ENHRY, CDR2 SYGVKD. The CDR3 is CAISPLLAGDTYEQYF. CDR3 nucleotides: TGTGCCATCAGTCCACTACTAGCGGGGGATACCTACGAGCAGTACTTC.

The rearrangement links TRBV2 to TRBJ1-1; 7 nucleotides align to TRBD1. Germline V gene sequence: CDR1 SNHLY, CDR2 FYNNEI. The CDR3 totals 14 residues. The V segment lost 6 bases and the J segment 7 bases; nucleotides outside the gene matches: 11. The CDR3 DNA is TGTGCCAGCAGCCGACAGGGCGTAATCGGTGAAGCTTTCTTT. Its translation: CASSRQGVIGEAFF.

This clone was observed a few times. The V gene is TRBV6-6, the J gene TRBJ2-7; D ambiguous. This CDR3 is built from 13 residues. V was shortened by 0 bases and J by 3 bases, with 6 bases between the two germline ends. The germline V gene has CDR1 MNHNY and CDR2 SVGAGI (reference sequence). The CDR3 sequence: CASSYSGSYEQYF. Here the CDR3 DNA reads TGTGCCAGCAGTTACTCGGGCAGCTACGAGCAGTACTTC.

The chain employs TRBV7-9 and TRBJ1-1, with D perhaps TRBD1 (6 bases). Germline assignment: CDR1 SEHNR and CDR2 FQNEAQ (reference sequence). Trimming pared 0 bases from V and 6 bases from J, leaving 14 bases between. The CDR3 covers 15 residues. CDR3 bases: TGTGCCAGCAGCTTAGCGCAGACAGGTATCTCTGAAGCTTTCTTT. It translates to CASSLAQTGISEAFF.

This chain connects TRBV28 to TRBJ1-6; 10 nucleotides line up with TRBD1. This CDR3 is built from 15 residues. Germline loops: CDR1 MDHEN, CDR2 SYDVKM. Trimming cost V 7 bases and J 7 bases; bases outside gene matches: 7. CDR3 protein: CASTPWDRGNSPLHF. The CDR3 bases are TGTGCCAGCACCCCGTGGGACAGGGGAAATTCACCCCTCCACTTT.

The rearrangement uses TRBV29-1 and TRBJ2-7, with TRBD1 as a possible D gene (6 bases). The CDR3 sequence is 12 residues long. The germline CDR1 and CDR2 sequences are SQVTM and ANQGSEA. V gave up 6 bases and J gave up 0 bases, with 9 bases separating them. DNA of the CDR3: TGCAGCGTGGGACAAAGCTCCTACGAGCAGTACTTC. Translation: CSVGQSSYEQYF.